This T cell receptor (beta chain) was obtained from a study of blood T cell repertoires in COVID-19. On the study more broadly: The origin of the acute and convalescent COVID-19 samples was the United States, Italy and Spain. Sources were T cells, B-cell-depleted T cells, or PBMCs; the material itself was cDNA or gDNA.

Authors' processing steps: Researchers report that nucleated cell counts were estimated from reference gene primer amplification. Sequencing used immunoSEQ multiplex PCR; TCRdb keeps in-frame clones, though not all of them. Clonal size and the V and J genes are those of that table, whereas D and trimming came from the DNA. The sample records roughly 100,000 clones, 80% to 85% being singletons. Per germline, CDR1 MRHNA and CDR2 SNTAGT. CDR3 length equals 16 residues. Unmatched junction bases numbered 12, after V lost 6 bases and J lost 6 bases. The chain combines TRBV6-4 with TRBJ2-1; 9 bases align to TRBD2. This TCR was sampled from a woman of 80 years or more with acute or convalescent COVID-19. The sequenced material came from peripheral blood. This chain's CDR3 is CASSLNSGSFANEQFF. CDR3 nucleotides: TGTGCCAGCAGCCTAAATAGCGGGAGTTTCGCCAATGAGCAGTTCTTC.